Sequencing of this TCR beta chain was carried out in a study of T-cell memory formation after mild COVID-19. In the study overall: TCR clusters were mostly donor specific.

About this clonotype: What it binds is not known.

The germline V gene has CDR1 MDHEN and CDR2 SYDVKM. V lost 5 bases and J 6 bases, leaving 17 bases between the germline ends. The CDR3 runs 16 residues. Findings and caveats of the study: Day 15 to 85 contractors were CD4/CD8 balanced; later expanders leaned CD4+. CD8+ contracting clones occupied EMRA, while CD4+ ones occupied mainly CM and EM.

From 5'RACE with constant-segment primers came TCR alpha and TCR beta cDNA libraries that carried sample barcodes and UMIs. TCRdb reprocessed the 5' RACE reads with MiXCR, giving one entry per CDR3 protein. The sample contains a few hundred thousand distinct CDR3 sequences, more than 15% of which appear only once. Material: PBMCs or a T cell subset sorted from them (not recorded which). The receptor comes from a man between 18 and 35 years old who had mild COVID-19 (a few samples of this study predate the infection). Cell type and time point are not known. This rearrangement joins TRBV28 to TRBJ1-6; D might be TRBD1 (6 bases). The CDR3 here is CASSPYDRNPNSPLHF. The CDR3 DNA follows: TGTGCCAGCAGTCCCTACGACAGGAACCCTAATTCACCCCTCCACTTT.